The clone carrying this T cell receptor beta chain has more than one count but fewer than ten. Its antigen is not identified. The data were taken from a study of post-analysis software for immune sequencing data. Study-wide findings and caveats: The authors found that F measure strongly co-clustered same-batch samples. Relative to controls, patients with multiple sclerosis showed significantly lower normalized Chao1 diversity. The five TRBV segments detected at higher frequency in patients than in controls included TRBV5-6, TRBV5-1 and TRBV20-1.

The germline V gene has CDR1 SGHRS and CDR2 YFSETQ. The CDR3 is made up of 14 amino acids. Trimming left V 0 bases short and J 8 bases short, with 14 bases between. Prepared libraries of TCR beta cDNA carried unique molecular identifiers. When about 1 to 11 million T cells were used, they gave about 550,000 cDNA molecules. One entry per CDR3 protein results from TCRdb running MiXCR on the PCR reads. The sample yields roughly 730,000 distinct CDR3 sequences, 30% seen once. Sequences were obtained from blood. V is TRBV5-1 and J is TRBJ1-2; D not certain. This TCR came from a girl aged 5-17 years with multiple sclerosis. This CDR3 is CASSLETSTAGYTF. As DNA, the CDR3 is TGCGCCAGCAGCTTGGAGACCTCTACCGCGGGCTACACCTTC.